The clone carrying this TCR beta chain is a singleton in its sample. Its matching antigen is unknown. The junction had 13 bases not matched to a gene; V was cut back by 11 bases and J by 2 bases. In germline, CDR1 is LNHNV, CDR2 YYDKDF (reference sequence). CDR3 length: 17 residues. This sample is part of a study of T cells after posttransplantation cyclophosphamide. Study-level findings and limits: Skin or GI-infiltrating T cells shared few TRB sequences with blood.

Clones were sequenced by immunoSEQ multiplex PCR, and TCRdb holds only the in-frame ones, with some missing. The sample contains 47,000 or so clones, 92% of which appear only once. This chain links TRBV15 with TRBJ2-6, with 9 bases matching TRBD1. Sequencing was performed on PBMCs. The receptor's source is a woman aged 50 to 60 in good health and a related stem cell transplant donor. In nucleotides, the CDR3 is TGTGCCGTCACCCCGGGACAGGGTCGGCCTGGGGCCAACGTCCTGACTTTC. Translation gives CAVTPGQGRPGANVLTF. Together with reference TRBV15 and TRBJ2-6, the CDR3 gives the full variable domain: DAMVIQNPRYQVTQFGKPVTLSCSQTLNHNVMYWYQQKSSQAPKLLFHYYDKDFNNEADTPDNFQSRRPNTSFCFLDIRSPGLGDTAMYLCAVTPGQGRPGANVLTFGAGSRLTVL.